The sequence of this T cell receptor beta chain was determined in a study of cytomegalovirus exposure and HLA in healthy donors. Findings of the study overall: In vitro checks showed that a few CMV-associated chains really do target CMV antigens.

The PCR contained 60 Vbeta and 13 Jbeta primers. Only in-frame clones appear in the TCRdb table, and some are missing; sequencing was by immunoSEQ multiplex PCR. The sample records around 85,000 clones, roughly 78% being singletons. The table lists this clone with a count of one. Its matching antigen is unknown. The ends were cut back, 6 bases at V and 5 bases at J, with 13 bases in the middle. The germline V gene has CDR1 SGHAT and CDR2 FQNNGV. CDR3 length: 13 amino acids. Sequenced sample: PBMCs. The V gene is TRBV11-2, the J gene TRBJ1-1, with a tentative D call TRBD1 (6 bases). The TCR sequence derives from a man aged 25 to 45 in good health and CMV-seronegative. The CDR3 DNA is TGTGCCAGCAGTCCAGACAGGATGACTGAAGCTTTCTTT. It translates to CASSPDRMTEAFF.